This TCR beta chain was recorded in a study of blood T cell repertoires in COVID-19. Sequencing was performed with immunoSEQ multiplex PCR; in TCRdb, only in-frame clones are kept and a portion is missing. The sample records 250,000 to 300,000 clones, about 85% being singletons. Trimming pared 6 bases from V and 0 bases from J, leaving 12 bases between. Germline CDR1 LNHDA, CDR2 SQIVND (reference sequence). The CDR3 contains 14 residues. This clone showed up just a few times. The sample was peripheral blood. This rearrangement joins TRBV19 to TRBJ2-7; maybe TRBD2 (5 bases). The clonotype was recovered from a man younger than 35 with active or convalescent COVID-19. CDR3 sequence (DNA): TGTGCCAGTAGGGACTCGCTCACCTCCTACGAGCAGTACTTC. It translates to CASRDSLTSYEQYF.